Below, 15 T cell receptor beta chains from the same sample are listed, as sequenced in a study of blood T cells in healthy people across ages. Through a sample-barcoded 5' primer and a J-beta primer mix, a second PCR was run for roughly 6 to 11 cycles. TCRdb called the 5' RACE reads again in MiXCR, with one record for every CDR3 protein. The top ten hold about a tenth of the sample, which has more than 750,000 distinct CDR3 sequences, almost 30% seen once. These same records also appear under a second study, on T cells of mothers and their children.

Sequencing used blood. Receptor source: a woman between 40 and 55 years old in good health.

The rearrangement links TRBV20-1 to TRBJ2-7; possibly TRBD1 for D (6 bases). This CDR3 is 13 amino acids long. The germline CDR1 and CDR2 sequences are DFQATT and SNEGSKA (reference sequence). This CDR3 reads CSCAGQINGEQYF. The CDR3 nucleotides read TGCAGCTGCGCTGGACAGATTAATGGCGAGCAGTACTTC.

The genes are TRBV9 and TRBJ2-5, with 7 bases lining up with TRBD1. The CDR3 has 14 amino acids. Germline CDR1 SGDLS, CDR2 YYNGEE. V gave up 2 bases and J gave up 4 bases; unmatched junction bases: 5. CDR3 in amino acids: CASSVTGLGETQYF. CDR3 nucleotides: TGTGCCAGCAGCGTGACAGGGTTGGGAGAGACCCAGTACTTC.

As for this clonotype: A much larger clone sits a single nucleotide away, making a read error possible. This rearrangement joins TRBV7-2 to TRBJ2-1, with 7 bases fitting TRBD1. Germline V gene data show CDR1 as SGHTA and CDR2 as FQGNSA. The CDR3 is 15 amino acids. Trimming removed 4 bases from V and 13 bases from J; junction bases left unmatched: 16. The CDR3 DNA sequence: TGTGCCAGCAGCTCGGGACAGTGGAGGACGGAGACCCAGTTCTTC. It specifies CASSSGQWRTETQFF.

On this clonotype: One base away lies a much larger clone, so this may be a sequencing read error. The chain is built from TRBV15 and TRBJ2-1; D is possibly TRBD1 or TRBD2 (5 bases each). The last part of the DNA fits TRBJ2-7 better; the J call may be wrong. The CDR3 length is 14 residues. Germline V gives CDR1 LNHNV, CDR2 YYDKDF (reference sequence). The CDR3 loop is CAFQGPYPYNEQYF. In DNA form, the CDR3 reads TGTGCATTCCAGGGACCCTATCCCTACAATGAGCAGTACTTC.

Notes on this clonotype: Being one base from a much bigger clone, this may be a read error. This chain joins TRBV7-9 and TRBJ2-4; D uncertain. The ends were cut back, 3 bases at V and 13 bases at J, with 22 bases in the middle. The CDR3 sequence is 15 residues long. CDR1 and CDR2 (germline): SEHNR, FQNEAQ (reference sequence). The CDR3 sequence: CASSLTRNSYNEQYF. The CDR3 coding sequence is TGTGCCAGCAGCTTGACTCGTAACTCCTACAATGAGCAGTACTTC. The full variable domain, rest sourced from reference TRBV7-9 and TRBJ2-4, is DTGVSQNPRHKITKRGQNVTFRCDPISEHNRLYWYRQTLGQGPEFLTYFQNEAQLEKSRLLSDRFSAERPKGSFSTLEIQRTEQGDSAMYLCASSLTRNSYNEQYFGAGTRLSVL.

The chain recombines TRBV10-3 with TRBJ1-2, with 7 bases matching TRBD1. Germline values: CDR1 ENHRY, CDR2 SYGVKD. After removal of 4 bases from V and 1 base from J, the junction contained 3 bases not matched to a gene. The CDR3 is 14 residues long. CDR3 loop: CAISGTGGNYGYTF. CDR3 in DNA: TGTGCCATCAGTGGGACAGGCGGTAACTATGGCTACACCTTC.

V and J are TRBV7-9 and TRBJ1-1; TRBD1 matches at 12 bases. Losses at the gene ends were 4 bases for V and 6 bases for J; bases not matched to a gene: 6. There are 15 residues in the CDR3. Germline CDR1 and CDR2: SEHNR and FQNEAQ (reference sequence). The CDR3 loop is CASSWGQGAYSEAFF. CDR3 nucleotide sequence: TGTGCCAGCAGCTGGGGACAGGGGGCGTACTCTGAAGCTTTCTTT.

In this sample, this clonotype turned up once. The genes are TRBV28 and TRBJ2-5; 11 nucleotides line up with TRBD2. J was trimmed by 4 bases and V by 6 bases; bases with no gene match: 13. Germline-derived CDR1 and CDR2 are MDHEN and SYDVKM. The CDR3 runs 17 residues. In nucleotides, the CDR3 is TGTGCCAGCAGCCAATGGGCTAGCGGGAGGTCGACAGAGACCCAGTACTTC. It is translated as CASSQWASGRSTETQYF.

This clonotype was seen a handful of times. The chain employs TRBV29-1 and TRBJ1-4; a possible D gene is TRBD1 (5 bases). V lost 4 bases, J lost 6 bases, and 12 bases lay in between. This CDR3 contains 13 residues. Germline CDR1 SQVTM, CDR2 ANQGSEA. The CDR3 spells CSVGGRGDEKLFF. The CDR3 DNA is TGCAGCGTTGGAGGACGGGGCGATGAAAAACTGTTTTTT.

This chain uses TRBV7-3 with TRBJ1-5; no clear D. The CDR3 length is 13 residues. Germline CDR1 is SGHTA and CDR2 is FQGTGA. The V end was cut by 2 bases, the J end by 6 bases, with 8 bases between. Here the CDR3 reads CASSLSPGQPQHF. The CDR3 nucleotides read TGTGCCAGCAGCTTATCCCCCGGTCAGCCCCAGCATTTT. Drawing the rest from reference TRBV7-3 and TRBJ1-5, the complete variable domain is GAGVSQTPSNKVTEKGKYVELRCDPISGHTALYWYRQSLGQGPEFLIYFQGTGAADDSGLPNDRFFAVRPEGSVSTLKIQRTERGDSAVYLCASSLSPGQPQHFGDGTRLSIL.

This rearrangement joins TRBV29-1 to TRBJ2-3; D unresolved. Germline V gene sequence: CDR1 SQVTM, CDR2 ANQGSEA. Trimming cost V 2 bases and J 0 bases, with 9 bases left between them. The CDR3 is made up of 14 amino acids. As DNA, the CDR3 is TGCAGCGTTGAATGGGCTGCTAGCACAGATACGCAGTATTTT. Its protein is CSVEWAASTDTQYF.

Regarding this clonotype: Just one base apart from a much larger clone, this may be a read error. This sequence joins TRBV29-1 and TRBJ1-3, with no clear D. Germline-derived CDR1 and CDR2 are SQVTM and ANQGSEA. Trimming removed 7 bases at V and 4 bases at J, with 8 bases between. The CDR3 is 11 residues long. CDR3 sequence: CSGNCGNTIYF. CDR3 DNA: TGCAGCGGTAACTGCGGAAACACCATATATTTT.

This clonotype was seen more than once but under ten times. The chain carries TRBV5-5 and TRBJ2-7; tentatively, D is TRBD1 or TRBD2 (5 bases each). V was clipped by 6 bases and J by 5 bases, with 15 bases between them. This CDR3 is built from 13 residues. The germline V gene has CDR1 SGHKS and CDR2 YYEKEE (reference sequence). CDR3 amino acids: CASNRWGSDEQYF. The CDR3 coding sequence is TGTGCCAGCAACCGGTGGGGGAGCGACGAGCAGTACTTC.

V gene TRBV19 combines with J gene TRBJ2-7; TRBD2 might be the D (5 bases). V lost 8 bases to trimming and J lost 8 bases, with 16 bases between them. The CDR3 has 12 amino acids. Germline-derived CDR1 and CDR2 are LNHDA and SQIVND (reference sequence). The CDR3 loop is CASEGEHFQQYF. In DNA form, the CDR3 reads TGTGCCAGTGAGGGTGAACATTTCCAGCAGTACTTC.

In its sample, this clonotype was seen a few times. This may come from a read error, since a much larger clone is one base off. The chain employs TRBV6-5 and TRBJ1-2; D is unresolved. Trimming removed 5 bases at V and 7 bases at J, with 14 bases between. CDR1 is MNHEY, CDR2 SVGAGI, per germline. The CDR3 contains 13 residues. CDR3 amino acids: CASSDLTRPGYTF. The CDR3 DNA reads TGTGCCAGCAGTGACTTGACAAGACCTGGCTACACCTTC.